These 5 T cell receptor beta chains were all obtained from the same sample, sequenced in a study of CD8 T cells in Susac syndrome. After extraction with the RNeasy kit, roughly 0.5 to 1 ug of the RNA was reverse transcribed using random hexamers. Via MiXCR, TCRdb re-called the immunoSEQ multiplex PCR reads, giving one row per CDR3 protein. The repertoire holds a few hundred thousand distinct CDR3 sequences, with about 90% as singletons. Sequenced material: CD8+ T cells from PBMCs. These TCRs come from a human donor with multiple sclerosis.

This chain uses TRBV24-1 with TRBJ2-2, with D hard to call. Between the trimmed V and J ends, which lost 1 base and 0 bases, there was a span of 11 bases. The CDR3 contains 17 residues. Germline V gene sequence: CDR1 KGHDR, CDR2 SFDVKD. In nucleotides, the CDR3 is TGTGCCACCAGTGATTTAACCCGACGCGCGAACACCGGGGAGCTGTTTTTT. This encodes CATSDLTRRANTGELFF.

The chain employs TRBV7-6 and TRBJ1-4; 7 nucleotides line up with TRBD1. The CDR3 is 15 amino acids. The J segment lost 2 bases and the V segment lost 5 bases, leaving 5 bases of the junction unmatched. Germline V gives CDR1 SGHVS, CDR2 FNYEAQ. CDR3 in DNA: TGTGCCAGCAGCCCGGGACAGTGGACTAATGAAAAACTGTTTTTT. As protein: CASSPGQWTNEKLFF.

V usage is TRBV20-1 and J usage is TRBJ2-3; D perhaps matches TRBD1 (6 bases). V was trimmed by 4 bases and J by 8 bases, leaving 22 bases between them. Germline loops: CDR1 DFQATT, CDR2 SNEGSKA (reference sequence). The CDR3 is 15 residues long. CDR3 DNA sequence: TGCAGTGCTACATTTTCCGGGACACCCCCCGGTACGCAGTATTTT. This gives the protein CSATFSGTPPGTQYF.

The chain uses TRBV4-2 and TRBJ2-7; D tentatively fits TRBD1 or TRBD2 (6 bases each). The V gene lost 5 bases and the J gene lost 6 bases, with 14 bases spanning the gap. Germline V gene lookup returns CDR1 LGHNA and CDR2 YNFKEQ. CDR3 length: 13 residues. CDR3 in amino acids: CASSKPGAGEQYF. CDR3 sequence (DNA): TGTGCCAGCAGCAAACCGGGGGCGGGCGAGCAGTACTTC.

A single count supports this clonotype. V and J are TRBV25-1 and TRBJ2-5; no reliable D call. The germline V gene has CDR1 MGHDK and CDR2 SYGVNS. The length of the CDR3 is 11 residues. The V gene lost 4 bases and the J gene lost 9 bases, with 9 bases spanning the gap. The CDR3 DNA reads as TGTGCCAGCAGTGCCGACTGGCCCCAGTACTTC. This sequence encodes CASSADWPQYF.